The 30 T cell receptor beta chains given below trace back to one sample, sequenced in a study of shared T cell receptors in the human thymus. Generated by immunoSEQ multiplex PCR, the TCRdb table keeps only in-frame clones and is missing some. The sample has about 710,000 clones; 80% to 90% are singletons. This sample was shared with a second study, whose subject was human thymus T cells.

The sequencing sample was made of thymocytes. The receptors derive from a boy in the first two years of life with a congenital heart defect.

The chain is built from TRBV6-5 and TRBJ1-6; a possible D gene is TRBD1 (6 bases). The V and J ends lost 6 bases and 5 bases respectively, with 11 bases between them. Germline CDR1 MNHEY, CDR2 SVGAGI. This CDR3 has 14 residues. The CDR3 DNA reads TGTGCCAGCAGACAGGGAACGGATAATTCACCCCTCCACTTT. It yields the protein CASRQGTDNSPLHF.

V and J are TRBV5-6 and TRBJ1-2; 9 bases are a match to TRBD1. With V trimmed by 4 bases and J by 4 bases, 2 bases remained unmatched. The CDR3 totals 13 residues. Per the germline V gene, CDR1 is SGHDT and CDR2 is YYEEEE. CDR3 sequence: CASSEGQGYGYTF. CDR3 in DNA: TGTGCCAGCAGCGAGGGACAGGGCTATGGCTACACCTTC.

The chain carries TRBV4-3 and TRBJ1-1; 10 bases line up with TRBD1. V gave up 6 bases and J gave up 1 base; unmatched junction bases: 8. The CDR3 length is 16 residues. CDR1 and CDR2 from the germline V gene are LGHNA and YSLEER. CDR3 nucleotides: TGCGCCAGCAGAAATAGCCGGGACAGGGGGAACACTGAAGCTTTCTTT. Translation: CASRNSRDRGNTEAFF.

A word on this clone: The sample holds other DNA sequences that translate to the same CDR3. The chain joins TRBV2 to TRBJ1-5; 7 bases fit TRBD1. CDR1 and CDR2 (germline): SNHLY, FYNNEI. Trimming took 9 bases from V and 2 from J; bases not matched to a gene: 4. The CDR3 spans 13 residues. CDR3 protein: CASRQGGNQPQHF. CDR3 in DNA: TGTGCCAGTCGACAGGGTGGCAATCAGCCCCAGCATTTT.

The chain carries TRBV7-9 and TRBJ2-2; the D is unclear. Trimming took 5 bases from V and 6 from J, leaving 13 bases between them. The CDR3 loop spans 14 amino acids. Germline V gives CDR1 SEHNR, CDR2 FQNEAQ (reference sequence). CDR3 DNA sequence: TGTGCCAGCAGCCCCCGTCGTTCGGCCGGGGAGCTGTTTTTT. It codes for CASSPRRSAGELFF.

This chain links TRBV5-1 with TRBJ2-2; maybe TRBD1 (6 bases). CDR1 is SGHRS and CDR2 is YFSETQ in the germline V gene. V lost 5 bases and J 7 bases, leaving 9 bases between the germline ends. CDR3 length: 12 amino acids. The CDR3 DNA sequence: TGCGCCAGCAGAGGGGGATTCGGGGAGCTGTTTTTT. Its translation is CASRGGFGELFF.

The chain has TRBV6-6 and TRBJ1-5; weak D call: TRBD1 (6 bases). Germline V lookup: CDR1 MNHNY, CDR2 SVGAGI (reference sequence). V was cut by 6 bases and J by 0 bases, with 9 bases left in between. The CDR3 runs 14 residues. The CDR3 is CASSQTGSNQPQHF. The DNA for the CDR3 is TGTGCCAGCAGCCAGACAGGTAGCAATCAGCCCCAGCATTTT.

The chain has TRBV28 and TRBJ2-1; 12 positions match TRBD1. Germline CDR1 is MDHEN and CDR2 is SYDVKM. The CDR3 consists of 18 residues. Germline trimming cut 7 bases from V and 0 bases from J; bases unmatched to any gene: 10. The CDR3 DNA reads TGTGCCAGCAAAACCGGGACAGGGGGCGGAAGCTCCTACAATGAGCAGTTCTTC. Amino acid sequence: CASKTGTGGGSSYNEQFF. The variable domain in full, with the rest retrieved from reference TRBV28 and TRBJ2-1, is DVKVTQSSRYLVKRTGEKVFLECVQDMDHENMFWYRQDPGLGLRLIYFSYDVKMKEKGDIPEGYSVSREKKERFSLILESASTNQTSMYLCASKTGTGGGSSYNEQFFGPGTRLTVL.

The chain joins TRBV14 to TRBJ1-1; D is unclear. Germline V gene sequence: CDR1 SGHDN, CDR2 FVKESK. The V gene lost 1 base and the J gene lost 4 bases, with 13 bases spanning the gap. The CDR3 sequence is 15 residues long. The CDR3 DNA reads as TGTGCCAGCAGCCAAGGAGAGACACCTACCACTGAAGCTTTCTTT. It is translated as CASSQGETPTTEAFF.

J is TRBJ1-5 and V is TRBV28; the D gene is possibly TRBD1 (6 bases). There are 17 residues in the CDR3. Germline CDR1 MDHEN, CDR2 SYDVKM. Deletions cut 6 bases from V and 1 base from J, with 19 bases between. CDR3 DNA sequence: TGTGCCAGCAGCCTAAGAGGGACACTATCAAGCAATCAGCCCCAGCATTTT. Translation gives CASSLRGTLSSNQPQHF.

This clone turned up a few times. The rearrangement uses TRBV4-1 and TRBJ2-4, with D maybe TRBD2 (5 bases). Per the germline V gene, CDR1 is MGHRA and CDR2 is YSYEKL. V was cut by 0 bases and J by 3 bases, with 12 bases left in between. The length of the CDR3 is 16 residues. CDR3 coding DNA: TGCGCCAGCAGCCAAGAGGTGGGAGAGGGCAAAAACATTCAGTACTTC. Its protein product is CASSQEVGEGKNIQYF.

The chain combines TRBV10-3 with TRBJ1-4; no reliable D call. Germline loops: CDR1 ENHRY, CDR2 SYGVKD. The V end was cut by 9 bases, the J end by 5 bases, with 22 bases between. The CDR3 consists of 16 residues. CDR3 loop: CAIGPGHSSENEKLFF. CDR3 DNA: TGTGCCATTGGGCCAGGCCATTCTTCCGAAAATGAAAAACTGTTTTTT.

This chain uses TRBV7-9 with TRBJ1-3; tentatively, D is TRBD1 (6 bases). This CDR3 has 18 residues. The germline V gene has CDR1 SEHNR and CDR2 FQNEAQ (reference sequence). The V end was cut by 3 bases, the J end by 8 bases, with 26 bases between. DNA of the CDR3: TGTGCCAGCAGCTTTCCCAGGGAGATAGTAGGAGACAGGCACACCATATATTTT. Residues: CASSFPREIVGDRHTIYF.

This chain's CDR3 is CASSSDTPSGNFGNTIYF. Here the CDR3 DNA reads TGCGCCAGCAGCTCGGACACTCCCTCAGGGAACTTTGGAAACACCATATATTTT. The chain carries TRBV5-1 and TRBJ1-3; D is possibly TRBD1 (5 bases). The germline V gene encodes CDR1 SGHRS and CDR2 YFSETQ. V dropped 3 bases and J dropped 3 bases, with 22 bases sitting between them. The CDR3 is 18 amino acids.

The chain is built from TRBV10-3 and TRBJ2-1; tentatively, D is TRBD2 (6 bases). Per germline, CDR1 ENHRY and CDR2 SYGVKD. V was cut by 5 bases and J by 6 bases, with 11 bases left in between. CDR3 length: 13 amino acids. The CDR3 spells CAISTSGGNEQFF. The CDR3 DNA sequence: TGTGCCATCAGTACATCCGGGGGCAATGAGCAGTTCTTC.

In DNA, the CDR3 is TGTGCCAGCAGTAAGACAGGGGTGAGCAATCAGCCCCAGCATTTT. This sequence encodes CASSKTGVSNQPQHF. V is TRBV6-1 and J is TRBJ1-5; 8 bases map to TRBD1. Germline V lookup: CDR1 MNHNS, CDR2 SASEGT. The CDR3 loop spans 15 amino acids. With V trimmed by 5 bases and J by 1 base, 4 bases remained unmatched.

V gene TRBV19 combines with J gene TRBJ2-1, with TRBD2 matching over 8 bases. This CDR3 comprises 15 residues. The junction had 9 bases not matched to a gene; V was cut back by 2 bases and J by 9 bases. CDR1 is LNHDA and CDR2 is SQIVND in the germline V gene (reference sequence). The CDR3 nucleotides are TGTGCCAGTAGTATATTAGCGGGATCCCTTTGTGAGCAGTTCTTC. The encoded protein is CASSILAGSLCEQFF. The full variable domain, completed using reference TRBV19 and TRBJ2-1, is DGGITQSPKYLFRKEGQNVTLSCEQNLNHDAMYWYRQDPGQGLRLIYYSQIVNDFQKGDIAEGYSVSREKKESFPLTVTSAQKNPTAFYLCASSILAGSLCEQFFGPGTRLTVL.

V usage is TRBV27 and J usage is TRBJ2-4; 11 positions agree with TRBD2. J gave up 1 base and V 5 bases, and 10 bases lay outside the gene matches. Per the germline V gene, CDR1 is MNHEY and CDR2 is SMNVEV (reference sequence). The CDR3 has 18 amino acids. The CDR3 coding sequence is TGTGCCAGCAGTACGACTAGCGGGGAAGGATCTGCCAAAAACATTCAGTACTTC. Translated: CASSTTSGEGSAKNIQYF.

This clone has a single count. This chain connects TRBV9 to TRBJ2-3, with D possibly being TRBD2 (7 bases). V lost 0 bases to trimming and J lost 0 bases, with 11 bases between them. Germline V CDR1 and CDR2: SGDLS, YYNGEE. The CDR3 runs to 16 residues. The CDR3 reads CASSVAWGGSTDTQYF. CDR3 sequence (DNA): TGTGCCAGCAGCGTAGCGTGGGGGGGCAGCACAGATACGCAGTATTTT. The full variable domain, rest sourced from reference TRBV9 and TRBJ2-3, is DSGVTQTPKHLITATGQRVTLRCSPRSGDLSVYWYQQSLDQGLQFLIQYYNGEERAKGNILERFSAQQFPDLHSELNLSSLELGDSALYFCASSVAWGGSTDTQYFGPGTRLTVL.

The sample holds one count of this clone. The CDR3 here is CASSTGTRVSSYEQYF. CDR3 in DNA: TGTGCCAGCAGCACCGGGACTAGGGTGAGCTCCTACGAGCAGTACTTC. The genes are TRBV5-4 and TRBJ2-7, with 8 bases fitting TRBD2. Germline CDR1 and CDR2: SGHNT and YYREEE (reference sequence). The CDR3 has 16 amino acids. Unmatched junction bases numbered 9, after V lost 4 bases and J lost 0 bases. The full variable domain, completed using reference TRBV5-4 and TRBJ2-7, is ETGVTQSPTHLIKTRGQQVTLRCSSQSGHNTVSWYQQALGQGPQFIFQYYREEENGRGNFPPRFSGLQFPNYSSELNVNALELDDSALYLCASSTGTRVSSYEQYFGPGTRLTVT.

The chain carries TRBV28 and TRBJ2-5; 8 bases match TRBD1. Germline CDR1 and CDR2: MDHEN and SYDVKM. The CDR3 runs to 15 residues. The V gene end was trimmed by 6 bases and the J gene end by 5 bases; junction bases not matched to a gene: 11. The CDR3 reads CASRPVGQGRETQYF. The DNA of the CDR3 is TGTGCCAGCAGACCGGTAGGACAGGGACGGGAGACCCAGTACTTC.

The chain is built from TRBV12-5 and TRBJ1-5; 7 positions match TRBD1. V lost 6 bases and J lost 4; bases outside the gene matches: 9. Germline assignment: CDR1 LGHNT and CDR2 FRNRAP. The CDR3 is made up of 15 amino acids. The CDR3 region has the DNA TGTGCTAGTGGAAAAAGACAGGGTGGTAATCAGCCCCAGCATTTT. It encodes CASGKRQGGNQPQHF.

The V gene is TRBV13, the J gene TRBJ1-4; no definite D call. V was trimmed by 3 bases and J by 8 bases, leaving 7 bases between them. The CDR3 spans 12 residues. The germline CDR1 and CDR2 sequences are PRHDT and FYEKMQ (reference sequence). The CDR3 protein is CASSFRAEKLFF. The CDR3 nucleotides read TGTGCCAGCAGCTTCCGCGCCGAAAAACTGTTTTTT.

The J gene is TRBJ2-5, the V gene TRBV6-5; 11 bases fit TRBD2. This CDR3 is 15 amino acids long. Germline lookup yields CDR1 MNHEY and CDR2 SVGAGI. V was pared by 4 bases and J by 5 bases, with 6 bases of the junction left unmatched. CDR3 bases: TGTGCCAGCAGTTTACGACTAGCGGGGTGGGAGACCCAGTACTTC. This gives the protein CASSLRLAGWETQYF.

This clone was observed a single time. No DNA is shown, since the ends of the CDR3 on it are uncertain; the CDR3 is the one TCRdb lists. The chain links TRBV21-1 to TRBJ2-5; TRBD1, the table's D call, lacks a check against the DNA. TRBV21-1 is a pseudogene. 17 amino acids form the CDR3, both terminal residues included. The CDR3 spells CASRIPVGGGNQETQYF.

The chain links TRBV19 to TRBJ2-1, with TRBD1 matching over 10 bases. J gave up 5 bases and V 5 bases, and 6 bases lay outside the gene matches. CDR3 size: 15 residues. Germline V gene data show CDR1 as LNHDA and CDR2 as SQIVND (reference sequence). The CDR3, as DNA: TGTGCCAGTAGTCCCCGGACAGGGGGGCACAATGAGCAGTTCTTC. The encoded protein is CASSPRTGGHNEQFF.

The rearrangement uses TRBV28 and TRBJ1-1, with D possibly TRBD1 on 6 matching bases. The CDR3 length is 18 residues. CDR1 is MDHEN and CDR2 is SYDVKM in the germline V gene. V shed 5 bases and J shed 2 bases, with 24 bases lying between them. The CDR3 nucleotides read TGTGCCAGCAGTGCCCGTCTGGGGGCGAATTCTTTAAACACTGAAGCTTTCTTT. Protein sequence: CASSARLGANSLNTEAFF.

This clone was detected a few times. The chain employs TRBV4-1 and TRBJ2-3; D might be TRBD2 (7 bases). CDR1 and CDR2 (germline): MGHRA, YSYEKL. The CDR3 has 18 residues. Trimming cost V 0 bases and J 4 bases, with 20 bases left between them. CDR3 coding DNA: TGCGCCAGCAGCCAAGAAAGTGGAACGGGGGGCCCACCAGATACGCAGTATTTT. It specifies CASSQESGTGGPPDTQYF.

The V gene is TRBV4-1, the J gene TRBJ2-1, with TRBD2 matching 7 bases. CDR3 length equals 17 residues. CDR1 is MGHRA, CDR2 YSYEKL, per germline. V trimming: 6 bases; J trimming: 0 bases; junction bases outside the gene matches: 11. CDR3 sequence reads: CASSRRAGPSSYNEQFF. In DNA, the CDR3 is TGCGCCAGCAGTAGAAGAGCGGGGCCTAGCTCCTACAATGAGCAGTTCTTC.

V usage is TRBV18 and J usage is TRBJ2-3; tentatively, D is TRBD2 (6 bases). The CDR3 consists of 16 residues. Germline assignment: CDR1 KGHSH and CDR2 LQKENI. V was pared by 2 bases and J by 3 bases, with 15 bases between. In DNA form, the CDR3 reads TGTGCCAGCTCACCAGTGGACTATTTGGTTACAGATACGCAGTATTTT. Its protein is CASSPVDYLVTDTQYF.